This TCR beta chain was recovered during a study of T-cell reconstitution after alpha-beta-depleted transplantation in children. The table lists this clonotype with a few counts. What it recognizes is unknown. The library targeted TCRbeta and was prepared with unique molecular identifiers. Using its own MiXCR run on the PCR reads, TCRdb lists one record per CDR3 protein. This sample has about 200,000 distinct CDR3 sequences, with roughly 6.6% found just once. General study points: By about two months after transplant, alpha-beta T cells reportedly arose from several hundred graft clones that had expanded. Surviving recipient T cells and thymic progenitors accounted for the high day-60 TCRbeta diversity observed in some patients. T-cell numbers and diversity one year post-transplant derived largely from freshly generated T cells.

The junction had 8 bases not matched to a gene; V was cut back by 1 base and J by 3 bases. CDR1 and CDR2 from the germline V gene are DFQATT and SNEGSKA (reference sequence). The CDR3 is 17 residues long. V is TRBV20-1 and J is TRBJ2-2; TRBD2 aligns across 10 bases. The material sequenced was PBMCs, taken before TCRalphabeta/CD19-depleted stem cell transplant. The source is a boy aged 2-15 years with acute lymphoblastic leukemia, due to receive a stem cell transplant. CDR3 nucleotide sequence: TGCAGTGCTAGAGTGCTAGCGGGAGTTCTTGACACCGGGGAGCTGTTTTTT. It is translated as CSARVLAGVLDTGELFF.